This T cell receptor (beta chain) was sequenced for a study of T-cell memory formation after mild COVID-19 listed by TCRdb under 2021. About the study as a whole: TCR sequence clusters from the two donors were found to be largely donor specific. T-cell clones expanding and contracting after mild COVID-19 in a couple of donors were tracked by longitudinal TCRalpha and TCRbeta repertoire sequencing. The cohort comprised two young, previously healthy adult volunteers, one female and one male. The paper as a whole reports these results and caveats: Contracting CD4+ clones were located mainly in the CM and EM memory subsets, whereas CD8+ clones were found to be enriched in EMRA. The detection of some responding clones in pre-infection memory suggests that pre-existing cross-reactive memory T cells joined the SARS-CoV-2 response. Clones that contracted from day 15 to 85 showed balanced CD4/CD8 phenotypes, whereas a second wave of clones that expanded from day 15 to 37 leaned towards CD4+. Whether the second-wave clones peaking on day 37 were SARS-CoV-2 specific was not confirmed. Only a couple of mild cases were covered by the study, and larger cohorts that include severe cases with pre-infection samples were considered necessary.

Sequencing took place on an Illumina NovaSeq 6000. Using 5'RACE with constant-segment primers, TCRalpha and TCRbeta cDNA libraries were constructed, with sample barcodes and unique molecular identifiers added in the process. RNA was extracted from every sample with Trizol reagent. The libraries were amplified in two PCR steps, and the second step added a second sample barcode and Illumina TruSeq adapters. Sequencing of the libraries was done on an Illumina NovaSeq, producing 2 x 150 bp paired-end reads. For the original study's pipeline: With migec v1.2.7, reads were demultiplexed and then collapsed into UMI-guided consensus sequences. Using mixcr v2.1.11, the UMI consensuses were aligned to TRA and TRB V and J templates and assembled into clonotypes. A clonotype was counted as expanded or contracted only when both edgeR and NoisET called the clonotype significant, with the noise models trained on biological replicates. For edgeR calls, the thresholds were a false discovery rate-adjusted p below 0.01 and a log2 fold-change of 1. As an exploratory analysis of dynamics, max-normalized trajectories of the 1000 most abundant clonotypes were examined with PCA combined with hierarchical clustering. Separately sequenced CD4+ and CD8+ repertoires were used to assign a CD4 or CD8 phenotype to each responding clone. TCRdb cleaned the public reads at Q25 with fastp, built clones with MiXCR and kept in-frame beta chains. Every CDR3 protein is listed once, alongside the most common genes and DNA of its rows. The V and J calls, along with clone size, are taken from TCRdb and not from the paper's own processing. The sample includes 250,000 to 350,000 distinct CDR3 sequences, with 15% to 20% observed a single time. More than 20% of the sample lies in the top ten.

Worth noting for this clonotype: Its antigen is currently not known. Per-base quality was not reported, and no clone a single base away is much larger than it.

The CDR3 goes from the cysteine to the phenylalanine over 15 residues. Only the CDR3 DNA is retained, 45 bases long and in frame from the first base. From a lookup of the germline V gene, CDR1 and CDR2 are WSHSY and SAAADI. Germline trimming amounts to 6 bases on V and 2 bases on J, with 4 as the count of junction bases outside the gene matches. Ficoll-Paque density gradient centrifugation was used to isolate PBMCs. This receptor was taken from a man between 18 and 35 years old who had mild COVID-19 (a few samples of this study predate the infection). The sample titles of this study are shuffled in the database, so cell type and time point are left out; the donor was told from shared clones. Recombination connected TRBV10-2 to TRBJ2-5; 12 bases in the middle match TRBD2. The sequenced material came from PBMCs or a T cell subset sorted from them (not recorded which). The base sequence is TGCGCCAGCAGCTCCGGACTAGCGGGGCAAGAGACCCAGTACTTC. The encoded protein is CASSSGLAGQETQYF.